The rows below give T cell receptor beta chains drawn from one sample of a study of a mutant IDH1 vaccine in newly diagnosed glioma. Sequencing used immunoSEQ multiplex PCR; TCRdb keeps in-frame clones, though not all of them. The sample carries tens of thousands of clones, about 80% recorded once. No antigen is known for these receptors. The starting material was PBMCs, obtained from a glioma patient whose treatment included an IDH1 peptide vaccine. These TCRs come from a woman aged 18-30 years with glioma. Some clones in this sample may be carry-over from other donors' samples. Each CDR3 is given with its conserved first and last residue. The D gene is left open where the match is weak. Some rows mark clone size as missing; the rest say once, few, many or name a class of expanded clone.

size,V,D,J,DNA,CDR3
NA,TRBV6-1,NA,TRBJ2-1,TGTGCCAGCAGTGAAGGTGGTAATGAGCAGTTCTTC,CASSEGGNEQFF
NA,TRBV18,TRBD1,TRBJ2-7,TGTGCCAGCTCACCAACGGGACAGGGGGCCTACGAGCAGTACTTC,CASSPTGQGAYEQYF
NA,TRBV7-6,NA,TRBJ2-2,TGTGCCAGCAGCTTAGGGGGGAACACCGGGGAGCTGTTTTTT,CASSLGGNTGELFF
NA,TRBV4-1,TRBD1,TRBJ2-3,TGCGCCAGCAGATCGGACAGGCGGGATACGCAGTATTTT,CASRSDRRDTQYF
NA,TRBV7-3,TRBD1,TRBJ2-2,TGTGCCAGCAGCTTATCAGGACAGGGGACCGGGGAGCTGTTTTTT,CASSLSGQGTGELFF
NA,TRBV6-1,TRBD2,TRBJ2-7,TGTGCCAGCACAATGGGACTAGCGGGAGGTTACGAGCAGTACTTC,CASTMGLAGGYEQYF
NA,TRBV7-3,NA,TRBJ2-6,TGTGCCAGCAGCTTAATCCGGGTCGGGGCCAACGTCCTGACTTTC,CASSLIRVGANVLTF
few,TRBV30,NA,TRBJ2-3,TGTGCCTGGCTAGAAGCTACGCAGTATTTT,CAWLEATQYF
NA,TRBV5-1,TRBD1,TRBJ2-7,TGCGCCAGCAGCGACAGGGGTCCCTACGAGCAGTACTTC,CASSDRGPYEQYF
NA,TRBV6-5,NA,TRBJ1-2,TGTGCCAGCAGCAAGGGAAGCTATGGCTACACCTTC,CASSKGSYGYTF
NA,TRBV2,TRBD2,TRBJ2-7,TGTGCCAGCAGGGGCATAGCGGGAGGCCCCGGCGAGCAGTACTTC,CASRGIAGGPGEQYF
NA,TRBV11-3,NA,TRBJ1-3,TGTGCCAGCAGCTCTAGGGGAGCTGGAAACACCATATATTTT,CASSSRGAGNTIYF
NA,TRBV11-3,NA,TRBJ2-7,TGTGCCAGCAGCCCGGCAGGGGGGTCCTACGAGCAGTACTTC,CASSPAGGSYEQYF
NA,TRBV15,NA,TRBJ1-6,TGTGCCACCAAGGCAGGGCGTCTCGATAATTCACCCCTCCACTTT,CATKAGRLDNSPLHF
once,TRBV5-1,TRBD2,TRBJ2-3,TGCGCCAGCAGCTCCGGACTAGCGGGAGGACCCGGATCAGATACGCAGTATTTT,CASSSGLAGGPGSDTQYF
NA,TRBV29-1,NA,TRBJ2-1,TGCAGCGTTGACCCCGGGGGCAATGAGCAGTTCTTC,CSVDPGGNEQFF
NA,TRBV6-5,NA,TRBJ1-6,TGTGCCAGCAGTTACTCGAGGTCGACCCTCCACTTT,CASSYSRSTLHF
NA,TRBV6-5,NA,TRBJ1-1,TGTGCCAGCAGCCCTTCTAACACTGAAGCTTTCTTT,CASSPSNTEAFF
NA,TRBV11-3,NA,TRBJ2-3,TGTGCCAGCAGCTTAGATACTCCCTATGGAGATACGCAGTATTTT,CASSLDTPYGDTQYF
NA,TRBV2,TRBD2,TRBJ2-7,TGTGCCAGCAGTGAGGTGACTAGCGGGGGGGCCGAGCAGTACTTC,CASSEVTSGGAEQYF
few,TRBV29-1,NA,TRBJ2-1,TGCAGCGTTACACTCTGGGGGCATGGGAATGAGCAGTTCTTC,CSVTLWGHGNEQFF
NA,TRBV28,NA,TRBJ2-7,TGTGCCAGCAGTCTCTTCTCGGATAACCCCTACGAGCAGTACTTC,CASSLFSDNPYEQYF
NA,TRBV5-1,NA,TRBJ1-1,TGCGCCAGCAGCTTGTTAGGGTCCGGGGTGGGAACTGAAGCTTTCTTT,CASSLLGSGVGTEAFF
NA,TRBV5-4,NA,TRBJ2-2,TGTGCCAGCAGCCTACAGGGTCCCGGGGAGCTGTTTTTT,CASSLQGPGELFF
once,TRBV7-8,NA,TRBJ2-7,TGTGCCAGCAGCTTATTTCAGGGTCCCTCCTACGAGCAGTACTTC,CASSLFQGPSYEQYF
NA,TRBV6-1,NA,TRBJ2-7,TGTGCCAGCAGGGGCGGCTCCGAGCAGTACTTC,CASRGGSEQYF
NA,TRBV4-1,NA,TRBJ2-7,TGCGCCAGCAGCATGACAGGAGGGTACGAGCAGTACTTC,CASSMTGGYEQYF
NA,TRBV4-1,NA,TRBJ1-1,TGCGCCAGCAGCCAGGTGGGACGGAGGAACACTGAAGCTTTCTTT,CASSQVGRRNTEAFF
few,TRBV29-1,NA,TRBJ1-1,TGCAGCCCCCTGCGGAACACTGAAGCTTTCTTT,CSPLRNTEAFF
NA,TRBV20-1,NA,TRBJ2-7,TGCAGTGCTAGCTCCCTCGACGAGCAGTACTTC,CSASSLDEQYF
few,TRBV30,TRBD1,TRBJ1-1,TGTGCCTGGAGTAACAGGGGAGGTTTAAGAAACACTGAAGCTTTCTTT,CAWSNRGGLRNTEAFF
NA,TRBV10-3,NA,TRBJ1-2,TGTGCCATCAATGGCCTCTTAAGCTACACCTTC,CAINGLLSYTF
once,TRBV7-9,TRBD1,TRBJ2-7,TGTGCCAGCAGCCCACAGGGGAACTCCTACGAGCAGTACTTC,CASSPQGNSYEQYF
few,TRBV6-1,TRBD2,TRBJ2-5,TGTGCCAGTTCACCGGGACTAGTGAGAGAGACCCAGTACTTC,CASSPGLVRETQYF
NA,TRBV4-2,NA,TRBJ2-7,TGTGCCAGCAGCCTCGCCAGCGGCTCCTACGAGCAGTACTTC,CASSLASGSYEQYF
NA,TRBV7-9,TRBD1,TRBJ1-1,TGTGCCAGCAGCTTGGGGACAGCTGAAGCTTTCTTT,CASSLGTAEAFF
NA,TRBV7-9,NA,TRBJ2-4,TGTGCCAGCAGCCGGTTCGTGGGGGGCGATGGCAAAAACATTCAGTACTTC,CASSRFVGGDGKNIQYF
NA,TRBV7-2,TRBD2,TRBJ2-7,TGTGCCAGCAGCCAGGGCCCTAGCGGTTACTACGAGCAGTACTTC,CASSQGPSGYYEQYF
NA,TRBV5-6,NA,TRBJ1-2,TGTGCCAGCAGCTCTCGACGGACAGCCCCCGGCGGCTACACCTTC,CASSSRRTAPGGYTF
few,TRBV29-1,NA,TRBJ1-2,TGCAGCGTTGAAGGTCTTACCCCCAACTATGGCTACACCTTC,CSVEGLTPNYGYTF
once,TRBV30,TRBD1,TRBJ1-4,TGTGCCTGGAGACCGGGGGACAGACACCTTAATGAAAAACTGTTTTTT,CAWRPGDRHLNEKLFF
NA,TRBV7-6,NA,TRBJ1-5,TGTGCCAGCAGCGGCCGAAGTAATCAGCCCCAGCATTTT,CASSGRSNQPQHF
NA,TRBV4-3,NA,TRBJ1-2,TGCGCCAGCAGCCAAAACCGGCAGACCGCTAACTATGGCTACACCTTC,CASSQNRQTANYGYTF
NA,TRBV6-5,TRBD2,TRBJ2-5,TGTGCCAGCAGTTCGACTAGCGGGAGACGAGAGACCCAGTACTTC,CASSSTSGRRETQYF
NA,TRBV19,NA,TRBJ1-5,TGTGCCAGTAGTCTCCAGGGTGATCAGCCCCAGCATTTT,CASSLQGDQPQHF
NA,TRBV5-8,NA,TRBJ2-5,TGTGCCAGCAGCTGGCGCGTGAGCGAGACCCAGTACTTC,CASSWRVSETQYF
NA,TRBV19,TRBD1,TRBJ1-2,TGTGCCAGTTGCCCCAGGGGGAACTATGGCTACACCTTC,CASCPRGNYGYTF
NA,TRBV7-9,TRBD1,TRBJ1-2,TGTGCCAGCAGTTTAACAGGGGACTACGGCTACACCTTC,CASSLTGDYGYTF
NA,TRBV2,NA,TRBJ2-7,TGTGCCGGAAACGAGGGCGAGCAGTACTTC,CAGNEGEQYF
NA,TRBV29-1,NA,TRBJ2-7,TGCAGCGCTGGACTGTCGGACTACGAGCAGTACTTC,CSAGLSDYEQYF
once,TRBV18,TRBD1,TRBJ1-2,TGTGCCAGCTCACCACCATCGGGACAGCTTGCAAAGGGCTACACCTTC,CASSPPSGQLAKGYTF